These 30 T cell receptor beta chains were all obtained from the same sample, sequenced in a study of T cell responses to AZD1222 COVID-19 vaccine. TCRdb's table, derived via immunoSEQ multiplex PCR, lists solely in-frame clones and lacks some. There are about 73,000 clones in the sample; over 60% occur only once, and around 50% lies in the top ten. Material: peripheral blood, obtained 28 days after the second AZD1222 dose. These receptors were collected from an adult who received the AZD1222 COVID-19 vaccine.

The chain recombines TRBV6-6 with TRBJ2-2; 7 nucleotides align to TRBD1. Germline CDR1 and CDR2: MNHNY and SVGAGI (reference sequence). The length of the CDR3 is 15 residues. V lost 2 bases to trimming and J lost 7 bases; unmatched junction nucleotides: 7. CDR3 loop: CASSYPDRRGGELFF. The CDR3 DNA reads as TGTGCCAGCAGTTACCCGGACAGGAGAGGCGGGGAGCTGTTTTTT.

The J gene is TRBJ1-1, the V gene TRBV19, with D uncertain. Germline V gives CDR1 LNHDA, CDR2 SQIVND (reference sequence). V gave up 5 bases and J gave up 1 base, with 8 bases separating them. This CDR3 is 13 amino acids long. CDR3 loop: CASSWAGNTEAFF. The CDR3, as DNA: TGTGCCAGTAGTTGGGCAGGGAACACTGAAGCTTTCTTT.

The J gene is TRBJ2-3, the V gene TRBV5-1; D is perhaps TRBD2 (5 bases). V lost 1 base and J lost 1, with 10 bases in between. Germline V gene data show CDR1 as SGHRS and CDR2 as YFSETQ. The CDR3 is 15 amino acids. In DNA form, the CDR3 reads TGCGCCAGCAGCTTGTCGGGGATTGGCACAGATACGCAGTATTTT. It yields the protein CASSLSGIGTDTQYF.

The rearrangement links TRBV6-5 to TRBJ1-2, with D perhaps TRBD1 (6 bases). Germline CDR1 and CDR2: MNHEY and SVGAGI. The CDR3 consists of 15 residues. Between the trimmed V and J ends, which lost 10 bases and 6 bases, there was a span of 24 bases. The CDR3 DNA reads TGTGCCACCAAGGAGTTTCCGGGACAACTGGATGGCTACACCTTC. Amino acid sequence: CATKEFPGQLDGYTF.

The chain uses TRBV6-5 and TRBJ1-6; D is possibly TRBD1 (5 bases). Germline V gene data show CDR1 as MNHEY and CDR2 as SVGAGI. Trimming cost V 0 bases and J 5 bases, with 8 bases left between them. This CDR3 spans 15 amino acids. The chain's CDR3 is CASSYSGRDNSPLHF. The CDR3 DNA reads TGTGCCAGCAGTTACTCGGGCAGGGATAATTCACCCCTCCACTTT.

This clone was counted only a few times. The genes are TRBV6-5 and TRBJ1-1; 9 positions agree with TRBD1. This CDR3 has 14 amino acids. Germline trimming cut 2 bases from V and 6 bases from J; bases unmatched to any gene: 4. The germline CDR1 and CDR2 sequences are MNHEY and SVGAGI. This CDR3 reads CASSYMRTGAEAFF. CDR3 bases: TGTGCCAGCAGTTACATGCGGACAGGGGCTGAAGCTTTCTTT.

The genes are TRBV7-2 and TRBJ1-1, with D possibly being TRBD1 (6 bases). V was trimmed by 2 bases and J by 0 bases, leaving 13 bases between them. CDR1 SGHTA and CDR2 FQGNSA come from the germline V gene. This CDR3 has 16 residues. DNA of the CDR3: TGTGCCAGCAGCTTAAAAATCACAGGGCTGAACACTGAAGCTTTCTTT. Its translation: CASSLKITGLNTEAFF.

The V gene is TRBV3-1 (or the pseudogene TRBV3-2), the J gene TRBJ2-2; D is unclear. Trimming took off 3 bases at V and 0 bases at J, with 8 bases between the two ends. The CDR3 loop spans 15 amino acids. Germline V gene data show CDR1 as LGHDT and CDR2 as YNNKEL (reference sequence). The CDR3 DNA follows: TGTGCCAGCAGCCAGTCACCCACGAACACCGGGGAGCTGTTTTTT. Amino acid sequence: CASSQSPTNTGELFF.

J is TRBJ1-1 and V is TRBV7-9; D is undetermined. V was trimmed by 6 bases and J by 0 bases, leaving 5 bases between them. CDR1 and CDR2 (germline): SEHNR, FQNEAQ (reference sequence). This CDR3 spans 12 amino acids. The CDR3 here is CASRIMNTEAFF. The CDR3 DNA reads TGTGCCAGCAGGATAATGAACACTGAAGCTTTCTTT.

As for this clone: At one of its ends the junction is not consistent with the germline gene, which may arise from a read error. This chain links TRBV28 with TRBJ2-7; possibly TRBD1 for D (6 bases). CDR1 and CDR2 from the germline V gene are MDHEN and SYDVKM. This CDR3 has 15 residues. CDR3 in amino acids: CTSSPRTASGDEQYF. For the CDR3, the DNA is TGTACCAGCAGTCCCCGGACAGCTTCAGGCGACGAGCAGTACTTC.

The chain is built from TRBV29-1 and TRBJ1-5; a possible D gene is TRBD1 (5 bases). This CDR3 is 13 amino acids long. Germline V lookup: CDR1 SQVTM, CDR2 ANQGSEA. V dropped 7 bases and J dropped 2 bases, with 12 bases sitting between them. The CDR3 bases are TGCAGCGCCCGGACACAGGGCAATCAGCCCCAGCATTTT. Amino acid sequence: CSARTQGNQPQHF.

The V gene is TRBV28, the J gene TRBJ1-3, with TRBD1 as a possible D gene (6 bases). The CDR3 is 16 residues long. V lost 1 base to trimming and J lost 3 bases, with 13 bases between them. Germline V CDR1 and CDR2: MDHEN, SYDVKM. CDR3: CASSLLSGAVGNTIYF. The CDR3 DNA follows: TGTGCCAGCAGTTTATTGTCAGGGGCCGTTGGAAACACCATATATTTT.

The chain joins TRBV12-3 or TRBV12-4 to TRBJ2-7, with a possible D match to TRBD2 (5 bases). This CDR3 contains 13 residues. V lost 6 bases and J lost 6, with 15 bases in between. The CDR3 sequence: CASSPTSRGEQYF. The CDR3 DNA follows: TGTGCCAGCAGCCCTACTTCACGGGGCGAGCAGTACTTC.

V gene TRBV9 combines with J gene TRBJ2-7, with no clear D. With 2 bases removed from V and 2 bases from J, the gap between germline ends came to 14 bases. There are 15 residues in the CDR3. Per the germline V gene, CDR1 is SGDLS and CDR2 is YYNGEE. CDR3 region: CASSVTPGTAYEQYF. The DNA for the CDR3 is TGTGCCAGCAGCGTGACCCCAGGTACGGCCTACGAGCAGTACTTC. The variable domain in full, with the rest retrieved from reference TRBV9 and TRBJ2-7, is DSGVTQTPKHLITATGQRVTLRCSPRSGDLSVYWYQQSLDQGLQFLIQYYNGEERAKGNILERFSAQQFPDLHSELNLSSLELGDSALYFCASSVTPGTAYEQYFGPGTRLTVT.

The chain is built from TRBV12-3 or TRBV12-4 and TRBJ2-3; D may be TRBD2 (5 bases). The CDR3 sequence is 12 residues long. V was cut by 6 bases and J by 4 bases, with 8 bases left in between. The CDR3 spells CASRRAADTQYF. In nucleotides, the CDR3 is TGTGCCAGCAGGAGGGCGGCAGATACGCAGTATTTT.

This clone occurred once. The chain carries TRBV7-6 and TRBJ2-3; D is ambiguous. This CDR3 region has 15 residues. V was trimmed by 5 bases and J by 4 bases, leaving 16 bases between them. Looked up from germline, CDR1 is SGHVS and CDR2 is FNYEAQ. Here the CDR3 reads CASSTTDGVADTQYF. The CDR3 DNA follows: TGTGCCAGCAGCACTACAGATGGGGTGGCAGATACGCAGTATTTT. The full variable domain, its missing parts supplied by reference TRBV7-6 and TRBJ2-3, is GAGVSQSPRYKVTKRGQDVALRCDPISGHVSLYWYRQALGQGPEFLTYFNYEAQQDKSGLPNDRFSAERPEGSISTLTIQRTEQRDSAMYRCASSTTDGVADTQYFGPGTRLTVL.

The CDR3 sequence: CASSPRGVAGDTDTQYF. In DNA, the CDR3 is TGTGCCAGCAGCCCGCGTGGAGTAGCGGGGGACACAGATACGCAGTATTTT. The rearrangement joins TRBV7-2 to TRBJ2-3; TRBD2 agrees at 9 bases. This CDR3 contains 17 residues. V was clipped by 5 bases and J by 2 bases; unmatched bases: 11. Germline-derived CDR1 and CDR2 are SGHTA and FQGNSA.

The rearrangement uses TRBV19 and TRBJ2-7, with 11 nucleotides matching TRBD1. J lost 2 bases, V lost 5 bases, and 5 bases had no gene match. The V gene's germline CDR1 is LNHDA and CDR2 SQIVND (reference sequence). The CDR3 has 15 residues. DNA for the CDR3: TGTGCCAGTAGTGTTTCGGGACAGGGGGCCTACGAGCAGTACTTC. Amino acids: CASSVSGQGAYEQYF.

This clone showed up just once. The V call is TRBV27, the J call TRBJ2-1, with D perhaps given as TRBD1 or TRBD2 (5 bases each). This CDR3 comprises 16 residues. The V and J ends lost 5 bases and 4 bases respectively, with 18 bases between them. Germline values: CDR1 MNHEY, CDR2 SMNVEV (reference sequence). The CDR3 here is CASSDSGTRPYNEQFF. The CDR3 DNA reads TGTGCCAGCAGTGATTCCGGGACCCGACCGTACAATGAGCAGTTCTTC.

The V and J genes are TRBV19 and TRBJ2-3; 11 bases align to TRBD2. V lost 8 bases to trimming and J lost 3 bases; unmatched junction nucleotides: 7. In germline, CDR1 is LNHDA, CDR2 SQIVND (reference sequence). This CDR3 has 15 amino acids. The CDR3 sequence is CASRSLAGGTDTQYF. The CDR3 DNA reads TGTGCCAGTCGGTCCCTAGCGGGAGGAACAGATACGCAGTATTTT.

This chain joins TRBV6-5 and TRBJ1-3; 7 positions match TRBD1. The V gene end was trimmed by 10 bases and the J gene end by 0 bases; junction bases not matched to a gene: 3. The CDR3 has 13 amino acids. From germline, CDR1 is MNHEY and CDR2 SVGAGI. The CDR3 protein is CAIGTASGNTIYF. The CDR3 DNA is TGTGCCATTGGGACAGCCTCTGGAAACACCATATATTTT.

This chain joins TRBV28 and TRBJ1-2, with 9 bases fitting TRBD1. This CDR3 spans 15 amino acids. The V gene's germline CDR1 is MDHEN and CDR2 SYDVKM. V trimming: 6 bases; J trimming: 5 bases; junction bases outside the gene matches: 10. This CDR3 reads CASRQTGGAGYGYTF. In DNA form, the CDR3 reads TGTGCCAGCAGGCAAACAGGGGGCGCGGGGTATGGCTACACCTTC.

This chain links TRBV3-1 (or the pseudogene TRBV3-2) with TRBJ2-6; D is undetermined. This CDR3 region has 14 residues. V lost 4 bases, J lost 0 bases, and 4 bases lay in between. The germline V gene encodes CDR1 LGHDT and CDR2 YNNKEL (reference sequence). The CDR3 here is CASSPSSGANVLTF. CDR3 coding DNA: TGTGCCAGCAGCCCGTCCTCTGGGGCCAACGTCCTGACTTTC.

The J gene is TRBJ2-6, the V gene TRBV4-1; 13 bases match TRBD2. This CDR3 spans 22 amino acids. V was clipped by 0 bases and J by 4 bases; unmatched bases: 15. Germline V lookup: CDR1 MGHRA, CDR2 YSYEKL. The CDR3 region has the DNA TGCGCCAGCAGCCAAGATACGGGACACCTGGGACTAGCGGGGACCGGGGCCAACGTCCTGACTTTC. This translates into CASSQDTGHLGLAGTGANVLTF.

This clone was seen only a few times. The chain recombines TRBV2 with TRBJ2-1, with D maybe TRBD2 (5 bases). There are 16 residues in the CDR3. Trimming removed 6 bases from V and 2 bases from J, with 17 bases in between. The germline gives CDR1 SNHLY, CDR2 FYNNEI. The CDR3 nucleotides are TGTGCCAGCAGCCTTGAGGGCGCAGGCGCCTACAATGAGCAGTTCTTC. It codes for CASSLEGAGAYNEQFF.

The chain has TRBV7-9 and TRBJ2-7; 7 bases line up with TRBD2. Germline CDR1 SEHNR, CDR2 FQNEAQ (reference sequence). V was clipped by 1 base and J by 3 bases; unmatched bases: 9. The CDR3 sequence is 16 residues long. CDR3 coding DNA: TGTGCCAGCAGCTTAGTGGCAGCTAGCGGAGTCTACGAGCAGTACTTC. Translated, it gives CASSLVAASGVYEQYF. Using reference TRBV7-9 and TRBJ2-7 for the parts outside the CDR3, the full variable domain is DTGVSQNPRHKITKRGQNVTFRCDPISEHNRLYWYRQTLGQGPEFLTYFQNEAQLEKSRLLSDRFSAERPKGSFSTLEIQRTEQGDSAMYLCASSLVAASGVYEQYFGPGTRLTVT.

The rearrangement uses TRBV6-1 and TRBJ2-3, with D perhaps assigned TRBD1 or TRBD2 (6 bases each). Germline CDR1 MNHNS, CDR2 SASEGT. The CDR3 contains 16 residues. With 2 bases removed from V and 4 bases from J, the gap between germline ends came to 16 bases. The CDR3 reads CASSEQYAGEADTQYF. As DNA, the CDR3 is TGTGCCAGCAGTGAACAATACGCAGGGGAGGCAGATACGCAGTATTTT.

This clone was seen a handful of times. The V and J genes are TRBV7-2 and TRBJ2-3, with 8 bases aligning to TRBD1. V lost 2 bases and J lost 6; bases outside the gene matches: 4. CDR1 and CDR2 from the germline V gene are SGHTA and FQGNSA. The CDR3 spans 14 residues. Here the CDR3 reads CASSLQGAWDTQYF. The CDR3 region has the DNA TGTGCCAGCAGCTTACAGGGGGCGTGGGATACGCAGTATTTT. Together with reference TRBV7-2 and TRBJ2-3, the CDR3 gives the full variable domain: GAGVSQSPSNKVTEKGKDVELRCDPISGHTALYWYRQSLGQGLEFLIYFQGNSAPDKSGLPSDRFSAERTGGSVSTLTIQRTQQEDSAVYLCASSLQGAWDTQYFGPGTRLTVL.

The chain links TRBV9 to TRBJ1-1; D perhaps matches TRBD1 (5 bases). Between the trimmed V and J ends, which lost 3 bases and 7 bases, there was a span of 7 bases. The CDR3 consists of 11 residues. The germline V gene has CDR1 SGDLS and CDR2 YYNGEE. The CDR3 protein is CASSGQNEAFF. The CDR3 region has the DNA TGTGCCAGCAGCGGACAGAATGAAGCTTTCTTT. Together with reference TRBV9 and TRBJ1-1, the CDR3 gives the full variable domain: DSGVTQTPKHLITATGQRVTLRCSPRSGDLSVYWYQQSLDQGLQFLIQYYNGEERAKGNILERFSAQQFPDLHSELNLSSLELGDSALYFCASSGQNEAFFGQGTRLTVV.

This chain connects TRBV30 to TRBJ2-2; 9 nucleotides align to TRBD2. Looked up from germline, CDR1 is GTSNPN and CDR2 is SVGIG (reference sequence). This CDR3 is 14 amino acids long. V gave up 7 bases and J gave up 3 bases; unmatched junction bases: 6. CDR3 protein: CAYSAGGDTGELFF. The CDR3 DNA reads as TGTGCCTACTCCGCGGGGGGGGACACCGGGGAGCTGTTTTTT.